This passage covers 27 T cell receptor beta chains from one sample sequenced in a study of T cells in Graves' hyperthyroidism and ophthalmopathy. Authors of the study amplified TCR beta CDR3 regions from RNA transcripts. Carried out on the TCR CDR3, a first-round RT-PCR used the HTBI primer set. TCRdb re-called the multiplex PCR reads through MiXCR, storing one row per CDR3 protein. This table has 250,000 to 300,000 distinct CDR3 sequences, approximately 17% appearing once. Source material: blood. Every receptor here comes from a woman aged 55-70 years with Graves' ophthalmopathy.

The gene calls are TRBV20-1 and TRBJ2-3, with TRBD1 matching 7 bases. This CDR3 region has 15 residues. Germline CDR1 reads DFQATT; CDR2 reads SNEGSKA (reference sequence). V was clipped by 6 bases and J by 2 bases; unmatched bases: 11. CDR3 sequence: CSAPLGDSLTDTQYF. In DNA form, the CDR3 reads TGCAGTGCCCCACTGGGGGACAGCCTCACAGATACGCAGTATTTT.

This clonotype was picked up a small number of times. The chain employs TRBV19 and TRBJ2-1, with a tentative D call TRBD1 (6 bases). V was shortened by 4 bases and J by 4 bases, with 20 bases between the two germline ends. Germline loops: CDR1 LNHDA, CDR2 SQIVND (reference sequence). The CDR3 is made up of 17 amino acids. The CDR3 DNA reads TGTGCCAGTAGTACCATCTCCGGGACAAGCTCTTACAATGAGCAGTTCTTC. Its protein product is CASSTISGTSSYNEQFF.

This clonotype was seen ten or more times. The chain has TRBV12-3 or TRBV12-4 and TRBJ1-5; D may be TRBD1 (6 bases). The CDR3 consists of 13 residues. The V end lost 8 bases, the J end lost 4 bases, and 12 bases lay between the germline ends. CDR3 coding DNA: TGTGCCAGCTCCAGGACAGAGAATCAGCCCCAGCATTTT. Translation gives CASSRTENQPQHF.

This clonotype was counted many times. The chain couples TRBV2 to TRBJ2-1; TRBD1 is a possible D gene (6 bases). Trimming removed 6 bases at V and 4 bases at J, with 19 bases between. The CDR3 is made up of 16 amino acids. Germline CDR1 is SNHLY and CDR2 is FYNNEI. The CDR3, as DNA: TGTGCCAGCAGCGCGGACAGCCTCGGGGCTTACAATGAGCAGTTCTTC. Translation: CASSADSLGAYNEQFF.

Remarks on this clonotype: This may be a read error: a much more frequent sequence differs by one nucleotide. The genes are TRBV6-1 and TRBJ2-7, with D possibly matching TRBD2 (5 bases). Germline V CDR1 and CDR2: MNHNS, SASEGT. The length of the CDR3 is 14 residues. DNA for the CDR3: TGTGCCAGCAGTAGGAGGCAGTCCTCCTACGACCAGTACTTC. Residues: CASSRRQSSYDQYF.

The chain joins TRBV29-1 to TRBJ2-5, with D perhaps being TRBD1 or TRBD2 (5 bases each). In germline, CDR1 is SQVTM, CDR2 ANQGSEA. Deletions cut 6 bases from V and 7 bases from J, with 21 bases between. CDR3 length: 14 residues. The CDR3 is CSVAPGTPVATQYF. CDR3 sequence (DNA): TGCAGCGTAGCCCCCGGGACCCCGGTTGCGACCCAGTACTTC. Combining the CDR3 with reference TRBV29-1 and TRBJ2-5 gives the whole variable domain SAVISQKPSRDICQRGTSLTIQCQVDSQVTMMFWYRQQPGQSLTLIATANQGSEATYESGFVIDKFPISRPNLTFSTLTVSNMSPEDSSIYLCSVAPGTPVATQYFGPGTRLLVL.

The chain recombines TRBV5-5 with TRBJ1-2, with D unclear. From germline, CDR1 is SGHKS and CDR2 YYEKEE (reference sequence). This CDR3 contains 17 residues. V was shortened by 2 bases and J by 4 bases, with 21 bases between the two germline ends. CDR3 nucleotides: TGTGCCAGCAGCTTCGATTCCCTACGGGCCTCCTCCTATGGCTACACCTTC. Residues: CASSFDSLRASSYGYTF.

This clonotype has ten or more counts. The chain combines TRBV7-9 with TRBJ2-7, with 9 bases matching TRBD1. The CDR3 has 17 residues. CDR1 and CDR2 (germline): SEHNR, FQNEAQ (reference sequence). V dropped 1 base and J dropped 3; count of bases not matched to a gene: 10. The CDR3 here is CASSLESLGQGLYEQYF. The DNA for the CDR3 is TGTGCCAGCAGCTTAGAATCTCTGGGACAGGGTCTCTACGAGCAGTACTTC.

This clonotype was counted at least ten times. The chain combines TRBV13 with TRBJ2-7; D perhaps matches TRBD1 (6 bases). V was trimmed by 4 bases and J by 3 bases, leaving 13 bases between them. Germline V gives CDR1 PRHDT, CDR2 FYEKMQ (reference sequence). The CDR3 has 14 residues. The DNA of the CDR3 is TGTGCCAGCAGCTCCCGACAGGATTACTACGAGCAGTACTTC. It yields the protein CASSSRQDYYEQYF.

This clonotype came up many times. DNA of the CDR3: TGTGCCAGCAGCTTAGAGTTTGAAGCTTTCTTT. Translating it yields CASSLEFEAFF. This rearrangement joins TRBV7-2 to TRBJ1-1; D is unclear. This CDR3 is 11 amino acids long. The germline V gene encodes CDR1 SGHTA and CDR2 FQGNSA. V lost 1 base and J lost 7, with 4 bases in between.

This clonotype appeared many times. The chain is built from TRBV3-1 and TRBJ1-1; a possible D gene is TRBD1 (6 bases). Germline V gives CDR1 LGHDT, CDR2 YNNKEL (reference sequence). The V end was cut by 3 bases, the J end by 8 bases, with 13 bases between. The CDR3 sequence is 13 residues long. The CDR3 DNA is TGTGCCAGCAGCCAGGGAAGACAGGCAGAAGCTTTCTTT. As protein: CASSQGRQAEAFF.

This clonotype was detected ten times or more. The rearrangement links TRBV12-3 or TRBV12-4 to TRBJ1-1; D uncertain. This CDR3 spans 12 amino acids. V was cut by 1 base and J by 5 bases, with 5 bases left in between. The CDR3 nucleotides are TGTGCCAGCAGTTTAGTACGGACTGAAGCTTTCTTT. This sequence encodes CASSLVRTEAFF.

The V call is TRBV7-2, the J call TRBJ2-1; 15 positions agree with TRBD2. The germline gives CDR1 SGHTA, CDR2 FQGNSA. J lost 10 bases, V lost 5 bases, and 6 bases had no gene match. The CDR3 covers 15 residues. The CDR3 loop reads CASSPGLAGGPEQFF. The CDR3, as DNA: TGTGCCAGCAGCCCAGGACTAGCGGGAGGGCCGGAGCAGTTCTTC.

The rearrangement links TRBV28 to TRBJ1-5; TRBD1 matches at 7 bases. Unmatched junction bases numbered 11, after V lost 7 bases and J lost 5 bases. Germline lookup yields CDR1 MDHEN and CDR2 SYDVKM. The CDR3 is 15 residues long. CDR3 DNA: TGTGCCAGCATCCCAAACCAGGGGGGGCATCAGCCCCAGCATTTT. Residues: CASIPNQGGHQPQHF.

This clonotype was seen a handful of times. The chain has TRBV6-2 or TRBV6-3 and TRBJ1-1; D not certain. CDR1 is MNHEY, CDR2 SVGEGT, per germline. CDR3 length: 15 residues. The ends were cut back, 2 bases at V and 11 bases at J, with 21 bases in the middle. CDR3 coding DNA: TGTGCCAGCAGTTACGCCAGAGAGTTGGTGATACGGGCTTTCTTT. Its translation: CASSYARELVIRAFF.

This clonotype was detected many times. This rearrangement joins TRBV28 to TRBJ2-7; 7 positions match TRBD2. Looked up from germline, CDR1 is MDHEN and CDR2 is SYDVKM. The V segment lost 1 base and the J segment 2 bases; nucleotides outside the gene matches: 29. The CDR3 sequence is 23 residues long. CDR3 nucleotide sequence: TGTGCCAGCAGTTTATTATTATTCCCTCCGACACCCGCTTGGCGGGAGACGACCTACGAGCAGTACTTC. Protein product: CASSLLLFPPTPAWRETTYEQYF.

V is TRBV19 and J is TRBJ1-1; TRBD1 aligns across 7 bases. Germline values: CDR1 LNHDA, CDR2 SQIVND (reference sequence). The CDR3 extends over 14 amino acids. V shed 5 bases and J 3 bases; nucleotides not matched to a gene: 6. CDR3: CASSPGGRYTEAFF. For the CDR3, the DNA is TGTGCCAGTAGTCCAGGGGGAAGGTACACTGAAGCTTTCTTT.

J is TRBJ2-7 and V is TRBV11-2; 9 positions agree with TRBD1. Trimming removed 8 bases from V and 6 bases from J; junction bases left unmatched: 5. In germline, CDR1 is SGHAT, CDR2 FQNNGV. The CDR3 extends over 12 amino acids. The CDR3: CASGTGPSEQYF. CDR3 DNA sequence: TGTGCCAGCGGGACAGGGCCCTCCGAGCAGTACTTC. The variable domain in full, with the rest retrieved from reference TRBV11-2 and TRBJ2-7, is EAGVAQSPRYKIIEKRQSVAFWCNPISGHATLYWYQQILGQGPKLLIQFQNNGVVDDSQLPKDRFSAERLKGVDSTLKIQPAKLEDSAVYLCASGTGPSEQYFGPGTRLTVT.

This clonotype was found many times. This rearrangement joins TRBV7-9 to TRBJ1-2; D remains ambiguous. Looked up from germline, CDR1 is SEHNR and CDR2 is FQNEAQ (reference sequence). The CDR3 is 13 amino acids. V lost 0 bases and J lost 2, with 4 bases in between. The CDR3 sequence: CASSLATNYGYTF. The CDR3, as DNA: TGTGCCAGCAGCTTAGCGACGAACTATGGCTACACCTTC.

This clonotype was seen a handful of times. This CDR3 is CASSMLASTGPEQYF. Written as DNA, the CDR3 is TGTGCCAGCAGTATGTTAGCCTCGACTGGCCCTGAGCAGTACTTC. V usage is TRBV27 and J usage is TRBJ2-7, with D unresolved. Deletions cut 5 bases from V and 7 bases from J, with 21 bases between. CDR1 is MNHEY and CDR2 is SMNVEV in the germline V gene (reference sequence). CDR3 length equals 15 residues.

There are many counts of this clonotype. The chain employs TRBV24-1 and TRBJ2-2, with 13 positions matching TRBD2. CDR3 length equals 20 residues. V lost 6 bases to trimming and J lost 0 bases; unmatched junction nucleotides: 12. Germline CDR1 KGHDR, CDR2 SFDVKD. DNA of the CDR3: TGTGCCACCAGTCTCGAAAGGACTAGCGGGAGAGGTGCGAACACCGGGGAGCTGTTTTTT. Its translation: CATSLERTSGRGANTGELFF.

This clonotype has ten or more counts. The rearrangement uses TRBV27 and TRBJ2-3, with D possibly matching TRBD2 (6 bases). In germline, CDR1 is MNHEY, CDR2 SMNVEV (reference sequence). The CDR3 is 15 residues long. V shed 4 bases and J shed 2 bases, with 13 bases lying between them. The CDR3 DNA reads TGTGCCAGCAGTTCGACTAGTAAGTTCACAGATACGCAGTATTTT. Translated, it gives CASSSTSKFTDTQYF.

This clonotype was recorded many times. This chain links TRBV20-1 with TRBJ2-7, with TRBD1 as a possible D gene (7 bases). The CDR3 runs 14 residues. Trimming shortened V by 1 base and J by 5 bases, and 15 bases separated the two germline ends. Germline-derived CDR1 and CDR2 are DFQATT and SNEGSKA (reference sequence). In DNA form, the CDR3 reads TGCAGTGCTAGAGTTGTCAGGGGGAGGAACGAGCAGTACTTC. It specifies CSARVVRGRNEQYF.

The chain has TRBV29-1 and TRBJ2-3, with TRBD1 matching 7 bases. In germline, CDR1 is SQVTM, CDR2 ANQGSEA. This CDR3 comprises 13 residues. After removal of 3 bases from V and 5 bases from J, the junction contained 5 bases not matched to a gene. The DNA for the CDR3 is TGCAGCGTTGACGACAGGGCCATAGATACGCAGTATTTT. Protein sequence: CSVDDRAIDTQYF.

This clonotype was counted many times. The rearrangement links TRBV4-1 to TRBJ2-1; the D is unclear. V dropped 1 base and J dropped 10 bases, with 8 bases sitting between them. The CDR3 runs to 12 residues. Germline V gives CDR1 MGHRA, CDR2 YSYEKL. Here the CDR3 reads CASSQVLGEQFF. CDR3 sequence (DNA): TGCGCCAGCAGCCAAGTCCTGGGAGAGCAGTTCTTC.

The rearrangement uses TRBV30 and TRBJ2-1; 12 nucleotides agree with TRBD2. Germline trimming cut 2 bases from V and 6 bases from J; bases unmatched to any gene: 8. This CDR3 region has 16 residues. Per the germline V gene, CDR1 is GTSNPN and CDR2 is SVGIG (reference sequence). CDR3 DNA: TGTGCCTGGAGTCCCCCCCTAGCGGGAGGGGGCAATGAGCAGTTCTTC. Amino acid sequence: CAWSPPLAGGGNEQFF.

This clonotype was recorded at least ten times. V is TRBV2 and J is TRBJ2-3; a weak D match, TRBD1 (6 bases). The CDR3 is 13 residues long. Trimming removed 4 bases at V and 5 bases at J, with 10 bases between. The germline gives CDR1 SNHLY, CDR2 FYNNEI. The CDR3 nucleotides read TGTGCCAGCAGTGTTTACAGGGAAGATACGCAGTATTTT. It specifies CASSVYREDTQYF.